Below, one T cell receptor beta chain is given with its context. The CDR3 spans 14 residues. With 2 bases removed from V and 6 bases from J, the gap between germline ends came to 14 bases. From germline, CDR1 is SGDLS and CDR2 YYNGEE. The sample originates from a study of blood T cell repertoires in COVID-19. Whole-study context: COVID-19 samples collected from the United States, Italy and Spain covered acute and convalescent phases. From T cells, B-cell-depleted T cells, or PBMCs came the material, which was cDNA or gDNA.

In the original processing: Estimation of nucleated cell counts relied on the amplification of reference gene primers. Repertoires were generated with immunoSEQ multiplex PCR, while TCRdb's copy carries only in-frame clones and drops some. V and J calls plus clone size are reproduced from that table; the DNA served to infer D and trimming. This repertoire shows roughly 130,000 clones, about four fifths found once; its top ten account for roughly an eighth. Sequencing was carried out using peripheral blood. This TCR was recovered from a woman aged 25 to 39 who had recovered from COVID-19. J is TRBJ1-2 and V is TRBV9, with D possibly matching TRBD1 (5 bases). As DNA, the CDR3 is TGTGCCAGCAGCGTCGGAGGGGATCGCGATGGCTACACCTTC. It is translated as CASSVGGDRDGYTF.